The 13 T cell receptor beta chains below all came from one sample that was sequenced in a study of blood T cell repertoires in COVID-19 (dated by TCRdb to the early 2020s). Library prep was done by the immunoSEQ multiplex PCR assay. The table comes from immuneACCESS by way of TCRdb, which keeps in-frame sequences with V and J called. Part of the clones is missing from these tables; in studies checked, under half for an unresolved V gene and the rest for unknown reasons. The sample has approximately 270,000 clones on record, 75% to 90% of them singletons. The ten top clones hold 11% of the sample. Sequences were obtained from peripheral blood. The receptors here all came from a woman in her sixties or seventies with acute or convalescent COVID-19.

Here the CDR3 reads CASSQDQVVQVYGYTF. For the CDR3, the DNA is TGCGCCAGCAGCCAAGATCAAGTGGTACAGGTCTATGGCTACACCTTC. The chain has TRBV4-1 and TRBJ1-2; D is possibly TRBD1 (5 bases). Deletions cut 0 bases from V and 4 bases from J, with 15 bases between. CDR1 MGHRA and CDR2 YSYEKL come from the germline V gene. The CDR3 is made up of 16 amino acids.

The rearrangement uses TRBV10-2 and TRBJ2-1; 9 bases line up with TRBD2. Germline CDR1 reads WSHSY; CDR2 reads SAAADI. The CDR3 length is 16 residues. The ends lost 2 bases at V and 6 bases at J; junction bases unmatched: 8. The CDR3 DNA reads TGCGCCAGCAGTGAGACGGGCGGGGGGGCCCTCAATGAGCAGTTCTTC. Translating gives CASSETGGGALNEQFF.

This sequence joins TRBV3-1 (or the pseudogene TRBV3-2) and TRBJ1-3; possible D gene TRBD1, 6 bases. Germline V CDR1 and CDR2: LGHDT, YNNKEL (reference sequence). CDR3 size: 13 residues. The V end lost 5 bases, the J end lost 7 bases, and 12 bases lay between the germline ends. The CDR3 protein is CASSAGGLNTIYF. In DNA form, the CDR3 reads TGTGCCAGCAGCGCCGGGGGGCTTAACACCATATATTTT.

The rearrangement joins TRBV5-6 to TRBJ1-2, with a weak D call TRBD1 (6 bases). The CDR3 extends over 13 amino acids. Germline loops: CDR1 SGHDT, CDR2 YYEEEE. Between the trimmed V and J ends, which lost 5 bases and 4 bases, there was a span of 12 bases. For the CDR3, the DNA is TGTGCCAGCAGTTACCGGGACATCTATGGCTACACCTTC. Protein sequence: CASSYRDIYGYTF.

This chain uses TRBV6-6 with TRBJ1-5, with TRBD1 as a possible D gene (6 bases). CDR1 is MNHNY and CDR2 is SVGAGI in the germline V gene (reference sequence). This CDR3 comprises 14 residues. The V end lost 6 bases, the J end lost 2 bases, and 11 bases lay between the germline ends. CDR3 protein: CASREQGGNQPQHF. The CDR3 DNA is TGTGCCAGCAGGGAACAGGGTGGCAATCAGCCCCAGCATTTT.

The CDR3 is CSARDREEQYF. CDR3 DNA sequence: TGCAGTGCCAGGGACAGGGAGGAGCAGTACTTC. This chain links TRBV20-1 with TRBJ2-7; TRBD1 matches 9 bases. There are 11 residues in the CDR3. Germline values: CDR1 DFQATT, CDR2 SNEGSKA (reference sequence). V lost 6 bases and J lost 7; bases outside the gene matches: 4.

This chain uses TRBV10-1 with TRBJ2-5, with 13 bases that match TRBD2. With V trimmed by 2 bases and J by 4 bases, 7 bases remained unmatched. The CDR3 is 17 residues long. The germline gives CDR1 WNHNN, CDR2 SYGVQD (reference sequence). The CDR3, as DNA: TGCGCCAGCAGTGAGGGGACTAGCGGGGAGGGACGAGAGACCCAGTACTTC. Residues: CASSEGTSGEGRETQYF.

The chain carries TRBV21-1 and TRBJ1-2; TRBD1 is the table's D call, not checked against the DNA. TRBV21-1 is reported as a pseudogene. This CDR3 is 15 amino acids long. The CDR3 DNA sequence: TGTGCCAGCAGCAGTCCGGGACAGGGGAGAGATGGCTACACCTTC. Its protein is CASSSPGQGRDGYTF.

The V gene is TRBV1, the J gene TRBJ2-3; no check of the table's D call, TRBD2, against the DNA was made. TRBV1 is given as a pseudogene. CDR3 size: 16 residues. The CDR3 loop reads CTRRGGGRDNTDTQYF. CDR3 coding DNA: TGCACCCGACGGGGGGGAGGCCGAGATAACACAGATACGCAGTATTTT.

This clone was found once. The V call is TRBV5-1, the J call TRBJ2-7; 10 bases fit TRBD2. Trimming cost V 2 bases and J 6 bases; bases outside gene matches: 8. Germline values: CDR1 SGHRS, CDR2 YFSETQ. This CDR3 has 15 amino acids. The CDR3 DNA is TGCGCCAGCAGCTTCAAAGGGACTAGCGAGGGCGAGCAGTACTTC. Amino acid sequence: CASSFKGTSEGEQYF.

This sequence joins TRBV5-1 and TRBJ1-2, with D hard to call. CDR1 is SGHRS, CDR2 YFSETQ, per germline. This CDR3 is 14 amino acids long. V was trimmed by 0 bases and J by 4 bases, leaving 10 bases between them. CDR3 nucleotide sequence: TGCGCCAGCAGCTTGGAGGCCACAGCCTATGGCTACACCTTC. Protein sequence: CASSLEATAYGYTF. Drawing the rest from reference TRBV5-1 and TRBJ1-2, the complete variable domain is KAGVTQTPRYLIKTRGQQVTLSCSPISGHRSVSWYQQTPGQGLQFLFEYFSETQRNKGNFPGRFSGRQFSNSRSEMNVSTLELGDSALYLCASSLEATAYGYTFGSGTRLTVV.

This chain links TRBV5-8 with TRBJ1-5; 7 bases fit TRBD1. CDR3 size: 13 residues. V was pared by 2 bases and J by 6 bases, with 2 bases of the junction left unmatched. Germline-derived CDR1 and CDR2 are SGHTS and YDEGEE. CDR3 sequence: CASSFQGGQPQHF. The CDR3, as DNA: TGTGCCAGCAGCTTCCAGGGGGGTCAGCCCCAGCATTTT.

This chain uses TRBV5-4 with TRBJ2-2, with 11 nucleotides matching TRBD1. This CDR3 contains 16 residues. Per germline, CDR1 SGHNT and CDR2 YYREEE (reference sequence). Trimming cost V 4 bases and J 3 bases; bases outside gene matches: 5. The CDR3 DNA sequence: TGTGCCAGCAGCGTGGGACAGGGGGTCCACACCGGGGAGCTGTTTTTT. Its protein is CASSVGQGVHTGELFF.